What follows are 32 T cell receptor beta chains derived from one specimen sequenced in a study of blood T cell repertoires in COVID-19. Using immunoSEQ multiplex PCR, the repertoire was profiled, and TCRdb retains in-frame clones only, with some absent. The table shows 160,000 or so clones, with 79% occurring only once. The sequenced material came from peripheral blood. These receptors all come from a woman aged 55-70 years with COVID-19, enrolled during active disease.

The chain links TRBV28 to TRBJ2-3; 7 bases match TRBD2. The ends lost 7 bases at V and 2 bases at J; junction bases unmatched: 6. Germline V CDR1 and CDR2: MDHEN, SYDVKM. The CDR3 spans 14 residues. The CDR3 DNA follows: TGTGCCAGCAAAACTGCGGGGGTCACAGATACGCAGTATTTT. Protein product: CASKTAGVTDTQYF. Full variable domain (rest looked up from reference TRBV28 and TRBJ2-3): DVKVTQSSRYLVKRTGEKVFLECVQDMDHENMFWYRQDPGLGLRLIYFSYDVKMKEKGDIPEGYSVSREKKERFSLILESASTNQTSMYLCASKTAGVTDTQYFGPGTRLTVL.

The rearrangement links TRBV10-1 to TRBJ2-7, with TRBD1 matching 7 bases. J gave up 7 bases and V 5 bases, and 5 bases lay outside the gene matches. CDR1 and CDR2 from the germline V gene are WNHNN and SYGVQD (reference sequence). The CDR3 consists of 12 residues. The CDR3 region is CASSNPGQEQYV. As DNA, the CDR3 is TGCGCCAGCAGTAATCCGGGACAGGAGCAGTACGTC.

The chain combines TRBV10-2 with TRBJ1-5, with a possible D match to TRBD1 (5 bases). V lost 6 bases, J lost 6 bases, and 9 bases lay in between. CDR1 is WSHSY, CDR2 SAAADI, per germline. The CDR3 runs to 12 residues. This CDR3 is CASREGLQPQHF. Written as DNA, the CDR3 is TGCGCCAGCAGGGAGGGACTTCAGCCCCAGCATTTT.

The J gene is TRBJ1-6, the V gene TRBV27; D possibly corresponds to TRBD1 (5 bases). The germline V gene encodes CDR1 MNHEY and CDR2 SMNVEV (reference sequence). This CDR3 has 15 residues. V lost 5 bases and J 10 bases, leaving 18 bases between the germline ends. This CDR3 reads CASSPPRGRNSPLHF. CDR3 in DNA: TGTGCCAGCAGTCCCCCGCGGGGGAGGAACTCACCCCTCCACTTT.

The chain combines TRBV4-2 with TRBJ1-1; maybe TRBD1 (6 bases). CDR3 size: 13 residues. CDR1 and CDR2 (germline): LGHNA, YNFKEQ. V was shortened by 3 bases and J by 8 bases, with 13 bases between the two germline ends. CDR3 amino acids: CASSHNQGTEAFF. The CDR3 DNA reads as TGTGCCAGCAGCCATAACCAGGGGACAGAAGCTTTCTTT.

V is TRBV18 and J is TRBJ2-5, with no clear D. Trimming took 2 bases from V and 1 from J, leaving 8 bases between them. Looked up from germline, CDR1 is KGHSH and CDR2 is LQKENI. There are 14 residues in the CDR3. This CDR3 reads CASSPTTIQETQYF. The DNA for the CDR3 is TGTGCCAGCTCACCAACAACCATCCAAGAGACCCAGTACTTC.

This clone came up once. The J gene is TRBJ2-3, the V gene TRBV28; 8 bases match TRBD2. CDR3 length: 15 amino acids. With V trimmed by 5 bases and J by 3 bases, 7 bases remained unmatched. Germline CDR1 reads MDHEN; CDR2 reads SYDVKM. This chain's CDR3 is CASSGSGGPTDTQYF. The CDR3 bases are TGTGCCAGCAGTGGCTCGGGAGGGCCGACAGATACGCAGTATTTT.

The chain couples TRBV21-1 to TRBJ1-5. TRBV21-1 is an annotated pseudogene. The CDR3 contains 16 residues. For the CDR3, the DNA is TGTGCCAGCAGCCTCCATGCGGGACTAGGCAATCAGCCCCAGCATTTT. This sequence encodes CASSLHAGLGNQPQHF.

The chain uses TRBV6-5 and TRBJ2-1; TRBD2 matches at 8 bases. The CDR3 covers 15 residues. CDR1 is MNHEY and CDR2 is SVGAGI in the germline V gene. The junction had 11 bases not matched to a gene; V was cut back by 5 bases and J by 8 bases. The CDR3 coding sequence is TGTGCCAGCAGTAACAGCGGGGGTTTGATGTATGAGCAGTTCTTC. Residues: CASSNSGGLMYEQFF.

The chain employs TRBV27 and TRBJ2-2; D remains unclear. V dropped 3 bases and J dropped 5 bases, with 7 bases sitting between them. Germline V CDR1 and CDR2: MNHEY, SMNVEV (reference sequence). This CDR3 is built from 13 residues. The CDR3 is CASSFWPTGELFF. The DNA for the CDR3 is TGTGCCAGCAGTTTCTGGCCGACCGGGGAGCTGTTTTTT.

This chain joins TRBV6-5 and TRBJ2-2; tentatively, D is TRBD2 (6 bases). Per the germline V gene, CDR1 is MNHEY and CDR2 is SVGAGI. V was clipped by 7 bases and J by 4 bases, with 13 bases between them. This CDR3 is 14 amino acids long. This chain's CDR3 is CASKLRGGTGELFF. The CDR3 nucleotides are TGTGCCAGCAAACTGCGGGGTGGCACCGGGGAGCTGTTTTTT.

The V and J genes are TRBV7-2 and TRBJ2-1, with 13 bases that match TRBD2. The CDR3 runs 16 residues. Germline CDR1 and CDR2: SGHTA and FQGNSA. Unmatched junction bases numbered 10, after V lost 6 bases and J lost 8 bases. CDR3 in DNA: TGTGCCAGCAGACTGCCGGGACTAGCGGGACTCTATGAGCAGTTCTTC. This gives the protein CASRLPGLAGLYEQFF. Filled out from reference TRBV7-2 and TRBJ2-1, the complete variable domain reads GAGVSQSPSNKVTEKGKDVELRCDPISGHTALYWYRQSLGQGLEFLIYFQGNSAPDKSGLPSDRFSAERTGGSVSTLTIQRTQQEDSAVYLCASRLPGLAGLYEQFFGPGTRLTVL.

The count of this clone is one. The genes are TRBV2 and TRBJ2-5; 7 bases align to TRBD2. The J segment lost 5 bases and the V segment lost 6 bases, leaving 6 bases of the junction unmatched. In germline, CDR1 is SNHLY, CDR2 FYNNEI. The CDR3 contains 13 residues. The CDR3 sequence is CASRGRVGETQYF. In DNA, the CDR3 is TGTGCCAGCAGGGGGAGGGTTGGGGAGACCCAGTACTTC.

This chain uses TRBV28 with TRBJ1-1; maybe TRBD1 (6 bases). Trimming took 7 bases from V and 1 from J, leaving 16 bases between them. The germline V gene has CDR1 MDHEN and CDR2 SYDVKM. The CDR3 has 15 residues. The CDR3 spells CASTMGGLGNTEAFF. CDR3 bases: TGTGCCAGCACCATGGGGGGGCTTGGGAACACTGAAGCTTTCTTT.

This clone was seen once. J is TRBJ2-1 and V is TRBV27, with a possible D match to TRBD2 (7 bases). The CDR3 extends over 16 amino acids. Deletions cut 0 bases from V and 9 bases from J, with 18 bases between. Germline-derived CDR1 and CDR2 are MNHEY and SMNVEV (reference sequence). The DNA of the CDR3 is TGTGCCAGCAGTTTATCCGGCGCGGGGGCGCGTCTTGAGCAGTTCTTC. It is translated as CASSLSGAGARLEQFF.

The gene calls are TRBV2 and TRBJ2-1, with a weak D call TRBD1 (5 bases). Per germline, CDR1 SNHLY and CDR2 FYNNEI. The length of the CDR3 is 15 residues. Trimming took 6 bases from V and 8 from J, leaving 20 bases between them. The CDR3 sequence is CASRRQGVLYDEQFF. Written as DNA, the CDR3 is TGTGCCAGCAGGAGGCAAGGGGTGTTGTACGATGAGCAGTTCTTC. Based on the CDR3 plus reference TRBV2 and TRBJ2-1, the full variable domain is EPEVTQTPSHQVTQMGQEVILRCVPISNHLYFYWYRQILGQKVEFLVSFYNNEISEKSEIFDDQFSVERPDGSNFTLKIRSTKLEDSAMYFCASRRQGVLYDEQFFGPGTRLTVL.

This clone was seen ten or more times. V is TRBV7-3 and J is TRBJ2-5; perhaps TRBD1 as D (5 bases). The CDR3 has 15 residues. CDR1 is SGHTA, CDR2 FQGTGA, per germline. V gave up 2 bases and J gave up 2 bases, with 12 bases separating them. Here the CDR3 reads CASSLFAGYQETQYF. The CDR3 DNA is TGTGCCAGCAGCTTATTTGCAGGGTATCAAGAGACCCAGTACTTC. The complete variable domain, with remaining parts taken from reference TRBV7-3 and TRBJ2-5, reads GAGVSQTPSNKVTEKGKYVELRCDPISGHTALYWYRQSLGQGPEFLIYFQGTGAADDSGLPNDRFFAVRPEGSVSTLKIQRTERGDSAVYLCASSLFAGYQETQYFGPGTRLLVL.

With regard to this clone: A read error may account for a junction end that differs from germline. The gene calls are TRBV7-7 and TRBJ2-1; TRBD1 agrees at 10 bases. The length of the CDR3 is 15 residues. Germline V CDR1 and CDR2: SSHAT, FNYEAQ (reference sequence). CDR3 coding DNA: TGTGCTAGCAGCTTAGGGGGGGGACAGGGGTATGAGCAGTTCTTC. Translation: CASSLGGGQGYEQFF.

The chain recombines TRBV28 with TRBJ2-2; 7 bases are a match to TRBD2. The ends lost 5 bases at V and 3 bases at J; junction bases unmatched: 6. Per germline, CDR1 MDHEN and CDR2 SYDVKM. The CDR3 has 15 residues. The CDR3 DNA reads TGTGCCAGCAGTCAAGGACTAGGAGACACCGGGGAGCTGTTTTTT. Its translation is CASSQGLGDTGELFF.

V usage is TRBV3-1 (or the pseudogene TRBV3-2) and J usage is TRBJ2-1; D possibly corresponds to TRBD1 (5 bases). The CDR3 is made up of 12 amino acids. Germline CDR1 LGHDT, CDR2 YNNKEL (reference sequence). The V gene lost 0 bases and the J gene lost 15 bases, with 12 bases spanning the gap. The CDR3 sequence is CASSQERDRRFF. Written as DNA, the CDR3 is TGTGCCAGCAGCCAAGAACGCGACAGACGGTTCTTC.

This clone was seen only a few times. V is TRBV7-8 and J is TRBJ2-7, with D possibly being TRBD2 (6 bases). The ends were cut back, 7 bases at V and 3 bases at J, with 16 bases in the middle. Germline V gene sequence: CDR1 SGHVS, CDR2 FQNEAQ. The CDR3 length is 14 residues. The CDR3 DNA follows: TGTGCCAGCACAAGCCGGAGCGGGCTCTACGAGCAGTACTTC. Protein: CASTSRSGLYEQYF.

The chain couples TRBV7-9 to TRBJ2-4, with 8 bases matching TRBD1. The V gene's germline CDR1 is SEHNR and CDR2 FQNEAQ (reference sequence). The J segment lost 7 bases and the V segment lost 5 bases, leaving 10 bases of the junction unmatched. The CDR3 totals 15 residues. CDR3 nucleotide sequence: TGTGCCAGCAGCCCTTCCCTCAGGGGGCGGAACATTCAGTACTTC. Translation: CASSPSLRGRNIQYF.

The V call is TRBV9, the J call TRBJ2-5, with 9 bases fitting TRBD2. Losses at the gene ends were 2 bases for V and 5 bases for J; bases not matched to a gene: 7. Germline lookup yields CDR1 SGDLS and CDR2 YYNGEE. The CDR3 is 15 amino acids. The CDR3 region is CASSVADSGSETQYF. The CDR3 coding sequence is TGTGCCAGCAGCGTGGCGGATAGCGGGAGTGAGACCCAGTACTTC.

The chain links TRBV20-1 to TRBJ1-4; D is perhaps TRBD1 (6 bases). The CDR3 has 13 residues. V lost 3 bases, J lost 7 bases, and 12 bases lay in between. Germline lookup yields CDR1 DFQATT and CDR2 SNEGSKA (reference sequence). The CDR3 nucleotides read TGCAGTGCTAGTCAGGGGCCCTCTGAAAAACTGTTTTTT. Translated: CSASQGPSEKLFF.

This chain connects TRBV6-1 to TRBJ1-4; tentative D call: TRBD1 (5 bases). The germline CDR1 and CDR2 sequences are MNHNS and SASEGT. Trimming took 4 bases from V and 8 from J, leaving 14 bases between them. The CDR3 runs to 14 residues. The CDR3 is CASSARVVREKLFF. In nucleotides, the CDR3 is TGTGCCAGCAGTGCCAGGGTTGTGAGAGAAAAACTGTTTTTT.

In its sample, this clone was seen once. The CDR3 nucleotides are TGCGCCAGCAGCTCGGGACAGGGGGACGAGCAGTACGTC. Translation gives CASSSGQGDEQYV. This chain links TRBV5-1 with TRBJ2-7, with 11 positions matching TRBD1. Germline V gives CDR1 SGHRS, CDR2 YFSETQ. The CDR3 runs 13 residues. The J segment lost 5 bases and the V segment lost 3 bases, leaving 1 base of the junction unmatched.

The chain uses TRBV4-1 and TRBJ2-2; 10 nucleotides line up with TRBD2. CDR1 and CDR2 from the germline V gene are MGHRA and YSYEKL. After removal of 3 bases from V and 4 bases from J, the junction contained 5 bases not matched to a gene. The CDR3 has 16 amino acids. CDR3 nucleotides: TGCGCCAGCAGCCACAGCGGGGGGGCCGGCACCGGGGAGCTGTTTTTT. It encodes CASSHSGGAGTGELFF.

The rearrangement uses TRBV7-3 and TRBJ2-3; 10 bases are a match to TRBD1. Per germline, CDR1 SGHTA and CDR2 FQGTGA. The CDR3 length is 15 residues. V dropped 5 bases and J dropped 3; count of bases not matched to a gene: 5. CDR3 coding DNA: TGTGCCAGCAGCCTTGACAGGGGGCGAACAGATACGCAGTATTTT. Its translation: CASSLDRGRTDTQYF.

The genes are TRBV21-1 and TRBJ2-7; TRBD2 was called by the table and not checked on the DNA. TRBV21-1 is a pseudogene locus. The CDR3 length is 15 residues. The CDR3 nucleotides read TGTGCCAGCAGCAAAGGATCGGGATGCCTGCACGAGCAGTACGTC. Translation: CASSKGSGCLHEQYV.

This rearrangement joins TRBV5-6 to TRBJ2-7; D is unclear. Germline values: CDR1 SGHDT, CDR2 YYEEEE. The CDR3 is 13 residues long. V lost 1 base and J lost 7, with 12 bases in between. CDR3 DNA: TGTGCCAGCAGCTTGACGAGTTCGAGGGAGCAGTACGTC. As protein: CASSLTSSREQYV.

This clone was counted ten times or more. This sequence joins TRBV29-1 and TRBJ1-2; TRBD1 agrees at 9 bases. After removal of 4 bases from V and 8 bases from J, the junction contained 11 bases not matched to a gene. The length of the CDR3 is 14 residues. Looked up from germline, CDR1 is SQVTM and CDR2 is ANQGSEA. CDR3 protein: CSVVVTGGAGGYTF. CDR3 nucleotides: TGCAGCGTTGTCGTCACAGGGGGCGCGGGAGGCTACACCTTC.

This chain links TRBV7-9 with TRBJ1-5; the D is unclear. The CDR3 runs 14 residues. Per germline, CDR1 SEHNR and CDR2 FQNEAQ (reference sequence). Trimming cost V 3 bases and J 5 bases, with 11 bases left between them. The CDR3 nucleotides read TGTGCCAGCAGCTTGAGTTCCCGGGATCAGCCCCAGCATTTT. Translated: CASSLSSRDQPQHF.